These 25 T cell receptor beta chains share one sample of origin, sequenced in a study of cytomegalovirus exposure and HLA in healthy donors. The PCR employed 60 Vbeta primers together with 13 Jbeta primers. Sequencing used immunoSEQ multiplex PCR; TCRdb keeps in-frame clones, though not all of them. In total, the table holds tens of thousands of clones. Sequencing was performed on PBMCs. These receptors were obtained from a male donor in good health and CMV-seropositive.

This chain joins TRBV7-2 and TRBJ1-2; 9 bases line up with TRBD1. There are 13 residues in the CDR3. Trimming at V came to 5 bases and at J to 4 bases, leaving 2 bases not matched to a gene. Germline V gene sequence: CDR1 SGHTA, CDR2 FQGNSA. Here the CDR3 reads CASSADRGYGYTF. The CDR3 nucleotides are TGTGCCAGCAGCGCGGACAGGGGCTATGGCTACACCTTC.

The rearrangement links TRBV29-1 to TRBJ2-1, with D perhaps matching TRBD2 (6 bases). Trimming stripped 7 bases from V and 2 bases from J, with 9 bases between. The germline gives CDR1 SQVTM, CDR2 ANQGSEA. The CDR3 covers 12 residues. The CDR3 is CSERLAYNEQFF. Here the CDR3 DNA reads TGCAGCGAGAGACTAGCCTACAATGAGCAGTTCTTC.

This chain connects TRBV9 to TRBJ1-4, with TRBD1 as a possible D gene (5 bases). In germline, CDR1 is SGDLS, CDR2 YYNGEE. V lost 0 bases, J lost 2 bases, and 8 bases lay in between. CDR3 length equals 15 residues. CDR3 amino acids: CASSVEGNTNEKLFF. The CDR3 coding sequence is TGTGCCAGCAGCGTAGAGGGGAACACTAATGAAAAACTGTTTTTT.

The CDR3: CASSNRQGMRNTEAFF. The CDR3 DNA reads as TGTGCCAGCAGCAACAGACAGGGTATGAGGAACACTGAAGCTTTCTTT. V is TRBV4-2 and J is TRBJ1-1; TRBD1 matches 7 bases. The trim removed 5 bases at V and 1 base at J, leaving 10 bases unmatched. This CDR3 has 16 residues. In germline, CDR1 is LGHNA, CDR2 YNFKEQ.

The chain uses TRBV11-2 and TRBJ1-2; D is unclear. The CDR3 has 14 residues. Germline V gene lookup returns CDR1 SGHAT and CDR2 FQNNGV. Trimming pared 5 bases from V and 0 bases from J, leaving 10 bases between. The CDR3 DNA sequence: TGTGCCAGCAGCCCCGTCCTAACTAACTATGGCTACACCTTC. Residues: CASSPVLTNYGYTF.

The V and J genes are TRBV6-1 and TRBJ1-5; D gene unclear. The length of the CDR3 is 14 residues. Trimming removed 4 bases from V and 4 bases from J, with 11 bases in between. Germline values: CDR1 MNHNS, CDR2 SASEGT. The chain's CDR3 is CASSGLTGNQPQHF. The DNA for the CDR3 is TGTGCCAGCAGTGGTCTAACGGGGAATCAGCCCCAGCATTTT.

The chain uses TRBV7-9 and TRBJ2-7, with a possible D match to TRBD2 (6 bases). The CDR3 totals 13 residues. Germline CDR1 is SEHNR and CDR2 is FQNEAQ (reference sequence). V dropped 3 bases and J dropped 4 bases, with 10 bases sitting between them. The CDR3 protein is CASSFGGPYEQYF. CDR3 in DNA: TGTGCCAGCAGCTTCGGGGGTCCGTACGAGCAGTACTTC.

The gene calls are TRBV29-1 and TRBJ1-1; D is ambiguous. Germline loops: CDR1 SQVTM, CDR2 ANQGSEA. This CDR3 has 11 residues. V was cut by 0 bases and J by 7 bases, with 6 bases left in between. Here the CDR3 DNA reads TGCAGCGTTGAAGATCCCGGTGAAGCTTTCTTT. It encodes CSVEDPGEAFF.

V is TRBV9 and J is TRBJ2-2; the match to TRBD2 covers 7 bases. CDR3 length: 16 residues. In germline, CDR1 is SGDLS, CDR2 YYNGEE. Trimming cost V 4 bases and J 2 bases; bases outside gene matches: 8. CDR3 nucleotide sequence: TGTGCCAGCAGCCTAAGGAGCGGGGATAACACCGGGGAGCTGTTTTTT. This gives the protein CASSLRSGDNTGELFF.

CDR3 nucleotides: TGTGCCAGCAGCTTGCCGGGACAGACGAACACCGGGGAGCTGTTTTTT. This gives the protein CASSLPGQTNTGELFF. V and J are TRBV7-9 and TRBJ2-2; 7 bases fit TRBD1. The CDR3 has 16 residues. V was pared by 3 bases and J by 0 bases, with 4 bases of the junction left unmatched. Germline CDR1 reads SEHNR; CDR2 reads FQNEAQ (reference sequence).

J is TRBJ2-3 and V is TRBV27; perhaps TRBD2 as D (6 bases). The CDR3 sequence is 14 residues long. Germline lookup yields CDR1 MNHEY and CDR2 SMNVEV (reference sequence). V lost 4 bases, J lost 2 bases, and 10 bases lay in between. The CDR3 bases are TGTGCCAGCAGTTATGGGGGGAACACAGATACGCAGTATTTT. This sequence encodes CASSYGGNTDTQYF.

This chain joins TRBV27 and TRBJ1-1; D uncertain. Trimming stripped 5 bases from V and 3 bases from J, with 10 bases between. This CDR3 contains 13 residues. The germline gives CDR1 MNHEY, CDR2 SMNVEV (reference sequence). This CDR3 reads CASSNLLHTEAFF. CDR3 bases: TGTGCCAGCAGTAACCTCCTACACACTGAAGCTTTCTTT.

The J gene is TRBJ2-7, the V gene TRBV7-2, with a tentative D call TRBD1 (5 bases). The V end was cut by 3 bases, the J end by 1 base, with 16 bases between. The germline CDR1 and CDR2 sequences are SGHTA and FQGNSA. CDR3 length equals 16 residues. This CDR3 reads CASSLKGSMSSYEQYF. CDR3 coding DNA: TGTGCCAGCAGCTTGAAGGGGTCAATGTCATCCTACGAGCAGTACTTC.

The chain combines TRBV19 with TRBJ2-1; the match to TRBD2 covers 8 bases. Germline V CDR1 and CDR2: LNHDA, SQIVND (reference sequence). The CDR3 sequence is 13 residues long. V lost 8 bases, J lost 2 bases, and 2 bases stayed unmatched. In nucleotides, the CDR3 is TGTGCCAGTGGCGGGGGGCCCTACAATGAGCAGTTCTTC. Residues: CASGGGPYNEQFF.

The chain carries TRBV4-1 and TRBJ2-5; D possibly corresponds to TRBD1 (5 bases). V was trimmed by 4 bases and J by 2 bases, leaving 11 bases between them. The CDR3 is made up of 14 amino acids. CDR1 MGHRA and CDR2 YSYEKL come from the germline V gene. CDR3 in amino acids: CASSRTRIQETQYF. CDR3 bases: TGCGCCAGCAGCCGGACAAGAATACAAGAGACCCAGTACTTC.

This CDR3 reads CASRSASGVPYEQYF. The DNA for the CDR3 is TGTGCCAGCAGGTCCGCTAGCGGGGTGCCCTACGAGCAGTACTTC. The V gene is TRBV5-6, the J gene TRBJ2-7, with TRBD2 matching 9 bases. CDR3 size: 15 residues. The ends lost 5 bases at V and 2 bases at J; junction bases unmatched: 8. Germline assignment: CDR1 SGHDT and CDR2 YYEEEE. Combining the CDR3 with reference TRBV5-6 and TRBJ2-7 gives the whole variable domain DAGVTQSPTHLIKTRGQQVTLRCSPKSGHDTVSWYQQALGQGPQFIFQYYEEEERQRGNFPDRFSGHQFPNYSSELNVNALLLGDSALYLCASRSASGVPYEQYFGPGTRLTVT.

This chain joins TRBV27 and TRBJ2-1, with TRBD2 identical over 7 bases. J was trimmed by 10 bases and V by 6 bases; bases with no gene match: 9. The CDR3 contains 13 residues. Germline V gene lookup returns CDR1 MNHEY and CDR2 SMNVEV (reference sequence). The CDR3 region has the DNA TGTGCCAGCAGCCTTGCGCAGGGAGGGGAGCAGTTCTTC. Its translation is CASSLAQGGEQFF.

The chain joins TRBV27 to TRBJ2-2; TRBD2 matches 8 bases. Germline values: CDR1 MNHEY, CDR2 SMNVEV (reference sequence). The CDR3 runs to 15 residues. Unmatched junction bases numbered 9, after V lost 11 bases and J lost 1 base. The CDR3 spells CASRGGLLNTGELFF. CDR3 sequence (DNA): TGTGCCTCCCGGGGGGGACTCTTGAACACCGGGGAGCTGTTTTTT.

This chain uses TRBV4-3 with TRBJ2-7, with 9 positions matching TRBD1. Per the germline V gene, CDR1 is LGHNA and CDR2 is YSLEER. The CDR3 spans 15 residues. Trimming took 1 base from V and 7 from J; bases not matched to a gene: 8. The DNA for the CDR3 is TGCGCCAGCAGCCAAGGGGCATCCGGGACAGGGGAGCAGTACTTC. The encoded protein is CASSQGASGTGEQYF.

The chain uses TRBV7-9 and TRBJ2-1; 10 bases line up with TRBD2. CDR1 is SEHNR and CDR2 is FQNEAQ in the germline V gene (reference sequence). The CDR3 loop spans 13 amino acids. V gave up 5 bases and J gave up 9 bases; unmatched junction bases: 4. This chain's CDR3 is CASSASGGPEQFF. In nucleotides, the CDR3 is TGTGCCAGCAGCGCTAGCGGGGGCCCTGAGCAGTTCTTC. The variable domain in full, with the rest retrieved from reference TRBV7-9 and TRBJ2-1, is DTGVSQNPRHKITKRGQNVTFRCDPISEHNRLYWYRQTLGQGPEFLTYFQNEAQLEKSRLLSDRFSAERPKGSFSTLEIQRTEQGDSAMYLCASSASGGPEQFFGPGTRLTVL.

In DNA, the CDR3 is TGTGCCAGCAGCTCGGACAGGACGAAACTCTATGGTTCACCCCTCCACTTT. Residues: CASSSDRTKLYGSPLHF. This sequence joins TRBV5-8 and TRBJ1-6; TRBD1 matches at 7 bases. Trimming removed 3 bases from V and 9 bases from J; junction bases left unmatched: 15. The CDR3 spans 17 residues. The germline V gene has CDR1 SGHTS and CDR2 YDEGEE.

J is TRBJ2-2 and V is TRBV4-3; tentative D call: TRBD2 (6 bases). The CDR3 covers 16 residues. V gave up 0 bases and J gave up 8 bases, with 16 bases separating them. CDR1 is LGHNA and CDR2 is YSLEER in the germline V gene. The CDR3 spells CASSQEWAGSIGELFF. Written as DNA, the CDR3 is TGCGCCAGCAGCCAAGAATGGGCCGGGAGCATAGGGGAGCTGTTTTTT.

V is TRBV18 and J is TRBJ1-1; D perhaps matches TRBD1 (5 bases). Germline V CDR1 and CDR2: KGHSH, LQKENI. Trimming cost V 8 bases and J 1 base, with 20 bases left between them. This CDR3 is 16 amino acids long. DNA of the CDR3: TGTGCCAGCGCACTGGCGGGGGGGTCGCGGAACACTGAAGCTTTCTTT. The encoded protein is CASALAGGSRNTEAFF. The full variable domain, completed using reference TRBV18 and TRBJ1-1, is NAGVMQNPRHLVRRRGQEARLRCSPMKGHSHVYWYRQLPEEGLKFMVYLQKENIIDESGMPKERFSAEFPKEGPSILRIQQVVRGDSAAYFCASALAGGSRNTEAFFGQGTRLTVV.

The chain joins TRBV4-2 to TRBJ2-5; 8 bases agree with TRBD2. CDR1 and CDR2 (germline): LGHNA, YNFKEQ. V was pared by 3 bases and J by 5 bases, with 8 bases of the junction left unmatched. This CDR3 is 15 amino acids long. CDR3 region: CASSHPGGRGETQYF. CDR3 in DNA: TGTGCCAGCAGCCACCCGGGGGGGCGCGGGGAGACCCAGTACTTC.

The V call is TRBV28, the J call TRBJ1-2; 9 nucleotides agree with TRBD1. V was pared by 4 bases and J by 7 bases, with 13 bases of the junction left unmatched. The CDR3 runs 16 residues. In germline, CDR1 is MDHEN, CDR2 SYDVKM. This CDR3 reads CASSSSGTGLSGGYTF. The CDR3 DNA reads TGTGCCAGCAGTTCATCCGGGACAGGGCTTTCGGGTGGCTACACCTTC.